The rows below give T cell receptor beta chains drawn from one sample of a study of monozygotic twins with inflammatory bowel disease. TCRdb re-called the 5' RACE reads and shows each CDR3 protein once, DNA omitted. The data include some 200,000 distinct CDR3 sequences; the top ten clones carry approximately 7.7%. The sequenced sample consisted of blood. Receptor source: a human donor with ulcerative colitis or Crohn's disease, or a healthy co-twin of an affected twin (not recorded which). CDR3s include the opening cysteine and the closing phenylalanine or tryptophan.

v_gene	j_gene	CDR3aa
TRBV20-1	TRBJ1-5	CSAAPGRINQPQHF
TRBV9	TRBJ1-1	CASSVGPENTEAFF
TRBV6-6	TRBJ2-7	CASSRTSGVLEQYF
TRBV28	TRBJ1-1	CASSFRDSNEAFF
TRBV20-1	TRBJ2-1	CSAVYGGRGGYEQFF
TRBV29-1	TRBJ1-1	CSVEQGFTEAFF
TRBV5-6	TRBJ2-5	CASSHRLAGTKREETQYF
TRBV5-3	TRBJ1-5	CARIGRPSGYSNQPQHF
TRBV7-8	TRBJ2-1	CASSLEVPGLAGGRDEQFF
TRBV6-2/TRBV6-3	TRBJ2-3	CASSYRPGSDSSTNTQYF
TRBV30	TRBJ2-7	CACGQGEAYEQYF
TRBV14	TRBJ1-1	CASSQYSFGTEAFF
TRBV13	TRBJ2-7	CASSPGGTYYEQYF
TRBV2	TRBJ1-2	CASRVQQGYGYTF
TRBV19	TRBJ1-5	CASSIGAGYSNQPQHF
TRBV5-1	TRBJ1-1	CASSDIRNMTEAFF
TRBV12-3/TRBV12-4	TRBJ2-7	CASSPDWSYEQYF
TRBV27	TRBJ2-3	CASRLGLAGGDTQYF
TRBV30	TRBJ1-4	CAWTRDHNEKLFF
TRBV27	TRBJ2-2	CASCAGGPLIGELFF
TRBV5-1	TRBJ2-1	CASSPLGGASYNEQFF
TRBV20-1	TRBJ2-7	CSAGDSTSPYEQYF
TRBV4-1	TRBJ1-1	CASSLGQTNTEAFF
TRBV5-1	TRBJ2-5	CASSFGLAETQYF
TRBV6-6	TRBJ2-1	CASRGLQGGEQFF
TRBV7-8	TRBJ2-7	CASRFRDRVGEQYF
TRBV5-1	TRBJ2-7	CASSLGQSYSYEQYF
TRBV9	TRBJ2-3	CASSGGLGSTDTQYF
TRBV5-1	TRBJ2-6	CASSLSPGLSGANVLTF
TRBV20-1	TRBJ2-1	CSARRSGGYNEQFF